This is a list of T cell receptor beta chains from one sample in a study of tumor-infiltrating lymphocytes in primary liver carcinoma. TCRdb re-analysed the multiplex PCR reads in MiXCR, keeping a single row per CDR3 protein. The table has about 37,000 distinct CDR3 sequences, roughly 74% seen once. The sequenced material came from tumor-adjacent normal liver tissue. Receptor source: a middle-aged man with primary liver carcinoma and hepatitis B virus infection. Each CDR3 is given with its conserved first and last residue. The D gene is left open where the match is weak. The size entry is marked missing in some rows and otherwise reads once, few, many or a size class.

v_call: TRBV11-1; clone_size: -; d_call: TRBD2; j_call: TRBJ2-4; cdr3_nt: TGTGCCAGCGGCTTTCCTGGGACTAACGGGACCAAAAACATTCAGTACTTC; cdr3_aa: CASGFPGTNGTKNIQYF
v_call: TRBV11-2; clone_size: -; d_call: -; j_call: TRBJ2-1; cdr3_nt: TGTGCCAGCAGTATTGGGGGAGGGGGGCGCTTCAGTGAGCACTTCTTC; cdr3_aa: CASSIGGGGRFSEHFF
v_call: TRBV6-6; clone_size: -; d_call: -; j_call: TRBJ1-4; cdr3_nt: TGTGGCAGCAGTTCCTCGATAACTAATGAAAAACTGTTTTTT; cdr3_aa: CGSSSSITNEKLFF
v_call: TRBV4-3; clone_size: -; d_call: -; j_call: TRBJ2-7; cdr3_nt: TGCGCCAGCAGCCAAGATGTAAGTCTTGCGAAAAGCGGACAGTACTTC; cdr3_aa: CASSQDVSLAKSGQYF
v_call: TRBV11-1; clone_size: -; d_call: TRBD2; j_call: TRBJ2-1; cdr3_nt: TGTGCCAGGAGGATAGGAAAGACTAGCGGGGCCTCACGGTTCGGCAATGAACAGTTCTTC; cdr3_aa: CARRIGKTSGASRFGNEQFF
v_call: TRBV10-2; clone_size: -; d_call: TRBD2; j_call: TRBJ2-1; cdr3_nt: TGCGCCAGGAGTGAGGTACTAGCGGGAGATCTTGAGCAATTCTTC; cdr3_aa: CARSEVLAGDLEQFF
v_call: TRBV7-8; clone_size: -; d_call: -; j_call: TRBJ2-6; cdr3_nt: TGTGCCACCAACTCTGTGTCAAGCGCCAACATCCTGACTTTC; cdr3_aa: CATNSVSSANILTF
v_call: TRBV6-2/TRBV6-3; clone_size: -; d_call: -; j_call: TRBJ2-1; cdr3_nt: TGTGCCAGCAGTTATGAGATCGTTGGCTACAATGAGCAGTTCTTC; cdr3_aa: CASSYEIVGYNEQFF
v_call: TRBV6-6; clone_size: many; d_call: -; j_call: TRBJ2-2; cdr3_nt: TGTGCCAGCAGCCCAGGGAACGGGGAGCTGTTTTTT; cdr3_aa: CASSPGNGELFF
v_call: TRBV11-1; clone_size: -; d_call: -; j_call: TRBJ2-7; cdr3_nt: TGTGCCAGGAGCCGTGGACGGCGATCCTACGAGCAGTACTTC; cdr3_aa: CARSRGRRSYEQYF
v_call: TRBV5-1; clone_size: -; d_call: TRBD2; j_call: TRBJ2-1; cdr3_nt: TGCGCCAGCAGCTCTAGCGGGGGGTACGATGACCAGTTCTTC; cdr3_aa: CASSSSGGYDDQFF
v_call: TRBV10-3; clone_size: -; d_call: -; j_call: TRBJ2-3; cdr3_nt: TGTACCATCAGTGCATCCTCGATGACTAACGGGGGCACAGATACGCAGTATTTT; cdr3_aa: CTISASSMTNGGTDTQYF
v_call: TRBV4-2; clone_size: -; d_call: -; j_call: TRBJ1-4; cdr3_nt: TGTGCCAGTAGCCAGTCCCACCGTGAAAAATTGTTTTTT; cdr3_aa: CASSQSHREKLFF
v_call: TRBV12-3/TRBV12-4; clone_size: -; d_call: -; j_call: TRBJ2-2; cdr3_nt: TGTGCCAGCAGCTTATATGGGACCGGGGAGCTGTTTTTT; cdr3_aa: CASSLYGTGELFF
v_call: TRBV15; clone_size: -; d_call: -; j_call: TRBJ2-5; cdr3_nt: TGTGCCACCAGCAGTGATGGCGGAGGACTCCAAGAGATCCAGTACTTC; cdr3_aa: CATSSDGGGLQEIQYF
v_call: TRBV7-8; clone_size: once; d_call: -; j_call: TRBJ2-6; cdr3_nt: TGTGCCACCGACTCTGTGTCAAGCGCCAACGTCCTGGCTTTT; cdr3_aa: CATDSVSSANVLAF
v_call: TRBV11-1; clone_size: -; d_call: -; j_call: TRBJ2-7; cdr3_nt: TGTGCCAACACCCCGGGGGGCCAGGTGAACTACGAGCAGTACTTC; cdr3_aa: CANTPGGQVNYEQYF
v_call: TRBV6-6; clone_size: -; d_call: -; j_call: TRBJ2-7; cdr3_nt: TGTGCCATCAGTCACTCCCCGGGACGTAGCTCCTACGAGCAGTACTTC; cdr3_aa: CAISHSPGRSSYEQYF
v_call: TRBV4-1; clone_size: -; d_call: -; j_call: TRBJ2-6; cdr3_nt: TGCGTCAGCAGCCAAATTGGGGCCAACGTCCTGGCTTTC; cdr3_aa: CVSSQIGANVLAF
v_call: TRBV6-2/TRBV6-3; clone_size: many; d_call: TRBD2; j_call: TRBJ2-1; cdr3_nt: TGTGCCAGCACCCCATCCGCGGGAGACGGTGAGCAGTTCTTC; cdr3_aa: CASTPSAGDGEQFF
v_call: TRBV6-5; clone_size: -; d_call: -; j_call: TRBJ2-7; cdr3_nt: TGTACCAGCACTTCGGGTCGCGAGCAGTACTTC; cdr3_aa: CTSTSGREQYF
v_call: TRBV6-1; clone_size: -; d_call: -; j_call: TRBJ2-7; cdr3_nt: TGCGCCAGCAGTGAAGGGACATGGGGCTTCGACGAGCAGTACTTC; cdr3_aa: CASSEGTWGFDEQYF
v_call: TRBV6-1; clone_size: once; d_call: -; j_call: TRBJ1-4; cdr3_nt: TGTGCCAGCAGTGGAGCGGGCATTGCAACTAATGAAAAACTGTTTTTT; cdr3_aa: CASSGAGIATNEKLFF
v_call: TRBV18; clone_size: -; d_call: TRBD2; j_call: TRBJ2-1; cdr3_nt: TGTGTCAGCTCACCACCCGGCGGGAGAGTCTACAATGAACAGTTCTTC; cdr3_aa: CVSSPPGGRVYNEQFF
v_call: TRBV6-6; clone_size: -; d_call: -; j_call: TRBJ2-7; cdr3_nt: TGTCCCAGCAGTTACTCGGGGTGGGGAAGCGAGCAATACTTC; cdr3_aa: CPSSYSGWGSEQYF
v_call: TRBV18; clone_size: many; d_call: -; j_call: TRBJ2-3; cdr3_nt: TGTGCCAGCTCACAGCTACAAGGCACAGATACGCAGTATTTT; cdr3_aa: CASSQLQGTDTQYF
v_call: TRBV11-2; clone_size: once; d_call: -; j_call: TRBJ2-6; cdr3_nt: TGTGTCAGCAGCATGGGGGGAGACGGGGGCATTTCCGTCTCTGGGGCCAACGTCCTGACTTTC; cdr3_aa: CVSSMGGDGGISVSGANVLTF
v_call: TRBV5-1; clone_size: -; d_call: TRBD1; j_call: TRBJ2-4; cdr3_nt: TGCTCCAGCAGCTTGGACAGGAAAGACATTCAGTACTTC; cdr3_aa: CSSSLDRKDIQYF
v_call: TRBV6-1; clone_size: -; d_call: TRBD2; j_call: TRBJ2-1; cdr3_nt: TGTGCCAGCACCGGATTAGCGGGAACGGGTAATGAGCAGTCCTTC; cdr3_aa: CASTGLAGTGNEQSF
v_call: TRBV11-3; clone_size: once; d_call: -; j_call: TRBJ2-7; cdr3_nt: TGTACCAGCAGCTTAGACAATGAGCAGTACTTC; cdr3_aa: CTSSLDNEQYF